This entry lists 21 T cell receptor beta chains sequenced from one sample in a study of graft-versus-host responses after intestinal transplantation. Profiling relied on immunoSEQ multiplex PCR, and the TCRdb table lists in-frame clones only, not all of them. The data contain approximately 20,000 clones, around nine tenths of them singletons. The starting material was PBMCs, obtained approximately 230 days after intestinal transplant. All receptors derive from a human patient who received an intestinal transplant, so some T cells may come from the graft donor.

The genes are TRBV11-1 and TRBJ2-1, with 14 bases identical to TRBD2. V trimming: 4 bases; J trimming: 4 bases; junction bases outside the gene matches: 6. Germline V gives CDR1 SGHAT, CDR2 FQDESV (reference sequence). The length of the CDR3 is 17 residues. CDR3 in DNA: TGTGCCAGCAGCTACGGGACTAGCGGGGGCCCTTACAATGAGCAGTTCTTC. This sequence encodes CASSYGTSGGPYNEQFF.

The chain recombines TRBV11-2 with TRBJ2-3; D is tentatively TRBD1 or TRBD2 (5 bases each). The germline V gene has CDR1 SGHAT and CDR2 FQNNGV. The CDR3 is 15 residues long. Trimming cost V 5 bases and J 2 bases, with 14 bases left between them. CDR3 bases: TGTGCCAGCAGCCCGAGGGACCGATTCACAGATACGCAGTATTTT. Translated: CASSPRDRFTDTQYF.

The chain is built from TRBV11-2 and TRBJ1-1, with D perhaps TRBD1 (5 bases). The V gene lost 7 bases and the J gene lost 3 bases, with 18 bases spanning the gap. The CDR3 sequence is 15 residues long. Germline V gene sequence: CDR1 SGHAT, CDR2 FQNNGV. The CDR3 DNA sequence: TGTGCCAGCACCAACCCCCATCAGGGTCACACTGAAGCTTTCTTT. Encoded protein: CASTNPHQGHTEAFF.

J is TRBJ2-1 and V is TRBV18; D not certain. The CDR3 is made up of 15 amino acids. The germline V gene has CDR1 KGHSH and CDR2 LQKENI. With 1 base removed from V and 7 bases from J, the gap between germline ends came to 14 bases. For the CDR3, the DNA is TGTGCCAGCTCACCACGTGGGGAATTGCGGAATGAGCAGTTCTTC. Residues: CASSPRGELRNEQFF.

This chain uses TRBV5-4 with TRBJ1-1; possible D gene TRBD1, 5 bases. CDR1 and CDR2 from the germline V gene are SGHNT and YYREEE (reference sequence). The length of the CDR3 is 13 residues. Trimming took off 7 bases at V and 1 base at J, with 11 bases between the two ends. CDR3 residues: CASEGSTNTEAFF. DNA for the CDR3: TGTGCCAGCGAGGGGTCAACGAACACTGAAGCTTTCTTT.

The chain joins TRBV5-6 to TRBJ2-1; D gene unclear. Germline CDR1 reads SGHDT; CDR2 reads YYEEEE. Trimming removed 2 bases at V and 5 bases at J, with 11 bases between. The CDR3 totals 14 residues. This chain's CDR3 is CASSFWWLDNEQFF. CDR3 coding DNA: TGTGCCAGCAGCTTTTGGTGGTTGGACAATGAGCAGTTCTTC.

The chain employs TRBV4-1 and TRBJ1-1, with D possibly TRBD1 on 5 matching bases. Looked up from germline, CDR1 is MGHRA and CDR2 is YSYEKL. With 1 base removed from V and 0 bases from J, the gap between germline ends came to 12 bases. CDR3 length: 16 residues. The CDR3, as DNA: TGCGCCAGCAGCCAAGTGACGGGGGTGATGAACACTGAAGCTTTCTTT. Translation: CASSQVTGVMNTEAFF.

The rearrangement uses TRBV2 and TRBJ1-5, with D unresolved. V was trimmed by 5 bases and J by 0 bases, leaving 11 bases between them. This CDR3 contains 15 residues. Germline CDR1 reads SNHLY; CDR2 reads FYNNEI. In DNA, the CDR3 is TGTGCCAGCAGTTCGAACAGACTTAGCAATCAGCCCCAGCATTTT. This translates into CASSSNRLSNQPQHF.

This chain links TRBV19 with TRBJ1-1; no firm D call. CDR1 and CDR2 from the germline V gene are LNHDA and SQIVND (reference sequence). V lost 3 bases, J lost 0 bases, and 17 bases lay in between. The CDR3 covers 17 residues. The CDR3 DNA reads TGTGCCAGTAGTATTGATGTAGGGAGAACCATGAACACTGAAGCTTTCTTT. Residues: CASSIDVGRTMNTEAFF.

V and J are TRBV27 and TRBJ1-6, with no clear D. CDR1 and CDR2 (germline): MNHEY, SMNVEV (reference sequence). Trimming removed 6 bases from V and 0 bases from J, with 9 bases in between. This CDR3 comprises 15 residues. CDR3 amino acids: CASRTVSSYNSPLHF. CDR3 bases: TGTGCCAGCAGGACGGTCAGCTCCTATAATTCACCCCTCCACTTT.

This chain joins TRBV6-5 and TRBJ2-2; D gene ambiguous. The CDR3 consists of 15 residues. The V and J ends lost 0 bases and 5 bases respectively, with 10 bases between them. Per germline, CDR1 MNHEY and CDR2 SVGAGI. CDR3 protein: CASSYSISATGELFF. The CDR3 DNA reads TGTGCCAGCAGTTACTCGATATCGGCTACCGGGGAGCTGTTTTTT.

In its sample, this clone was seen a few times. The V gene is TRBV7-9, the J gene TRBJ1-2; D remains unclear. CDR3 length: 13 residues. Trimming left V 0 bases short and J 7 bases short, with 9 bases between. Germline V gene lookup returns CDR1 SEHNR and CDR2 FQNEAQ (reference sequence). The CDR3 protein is CASSLAVSGGYTF. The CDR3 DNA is TGTGCCAGCAGCTTAGCGGTGTCCGGTGGCTACACCTTC. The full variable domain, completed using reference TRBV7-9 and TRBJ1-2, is DTGVSQNPRHKITKRGQNVTFRCDPISEHNRLYWYRQTLGQGPEFLTYFQNEAQLEKSRLLSDRFSAERPKGSFSTLEIQRTEQGDSAMYLCASSLAVSGGYTFGSGTRLTVV.

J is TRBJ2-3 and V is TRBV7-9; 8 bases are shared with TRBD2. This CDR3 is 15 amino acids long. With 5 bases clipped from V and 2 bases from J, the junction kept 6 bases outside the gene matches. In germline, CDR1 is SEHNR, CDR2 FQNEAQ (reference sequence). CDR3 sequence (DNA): TGTGCCAGCAGCCTGTATAGCGGGGTCACAGATACGCAGTATTTT. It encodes CASSLYSGVTDTQYF.

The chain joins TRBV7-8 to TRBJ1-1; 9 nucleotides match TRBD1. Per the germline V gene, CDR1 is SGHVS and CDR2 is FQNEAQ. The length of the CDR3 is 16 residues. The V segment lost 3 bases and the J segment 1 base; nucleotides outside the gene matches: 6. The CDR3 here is CASSFGQGRENTEAFF. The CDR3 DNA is TGTGCCAGCAGCTTTGGACAGGGGCGGGAGAACACTGAAGCTTTCTTT.

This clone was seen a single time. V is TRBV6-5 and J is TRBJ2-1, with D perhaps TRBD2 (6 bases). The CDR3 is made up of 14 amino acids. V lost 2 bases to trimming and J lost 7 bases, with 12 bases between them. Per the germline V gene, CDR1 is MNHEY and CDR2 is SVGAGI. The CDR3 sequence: CASSYGQAGNEQFF. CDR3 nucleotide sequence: TGTGCCAGCAGTTACGGGCAGGCGGGGAATGAGCAGTTCTTC.

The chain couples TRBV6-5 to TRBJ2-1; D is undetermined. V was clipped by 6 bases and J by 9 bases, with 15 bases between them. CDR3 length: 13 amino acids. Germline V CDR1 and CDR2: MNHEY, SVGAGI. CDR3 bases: TGTGCCAGCAGCCCGGTCCCCCGCGGTGAGCAGTTCTTC. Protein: CASSPVPRGEQFF.

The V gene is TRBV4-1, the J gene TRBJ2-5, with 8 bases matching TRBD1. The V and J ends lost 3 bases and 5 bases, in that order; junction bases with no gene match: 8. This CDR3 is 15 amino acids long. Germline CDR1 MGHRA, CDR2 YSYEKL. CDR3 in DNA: TGCGCCAGCAGCCAGACTTACCAGGGGGCGGAGACCCAGTACTTC. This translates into CASSQTYQGAETQYF.

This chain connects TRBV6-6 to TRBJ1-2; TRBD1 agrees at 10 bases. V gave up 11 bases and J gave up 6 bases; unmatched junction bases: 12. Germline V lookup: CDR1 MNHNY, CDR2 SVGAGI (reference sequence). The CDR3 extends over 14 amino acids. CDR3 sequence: CAGPRRDRGHGYTF. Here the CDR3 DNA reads TGTGCCGGACCAAGGCGGGACAGGGGACATGGCTACACCTTC.

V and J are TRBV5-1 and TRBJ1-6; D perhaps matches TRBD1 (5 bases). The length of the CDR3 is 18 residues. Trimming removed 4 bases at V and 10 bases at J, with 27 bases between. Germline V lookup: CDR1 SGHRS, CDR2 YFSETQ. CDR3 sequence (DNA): TGCGCCAGCAGCCTTCGCGGCGGGGCGGAGAGACCCCACTCACCCCTCCACTTT. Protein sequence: CASSLRGGAERPHSPLHF.

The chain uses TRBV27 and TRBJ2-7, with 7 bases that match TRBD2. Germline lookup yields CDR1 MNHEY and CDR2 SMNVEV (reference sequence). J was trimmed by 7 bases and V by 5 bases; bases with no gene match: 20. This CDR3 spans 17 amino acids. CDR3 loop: CASSRSLPGLTSGEQYF. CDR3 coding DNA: TGTGCCAGCAGTCGCTCCCTACCGGGACTAACCTCGGGGGAGCAGTACTTC.

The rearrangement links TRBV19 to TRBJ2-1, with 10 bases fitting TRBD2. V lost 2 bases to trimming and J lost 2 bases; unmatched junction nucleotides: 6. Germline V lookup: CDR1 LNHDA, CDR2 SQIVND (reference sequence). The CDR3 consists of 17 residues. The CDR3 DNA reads TGTGCCAGTAGTATAAGGGGTCTAGCGGGAGCCTACAATGAGCAGTTCTTC. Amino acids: CASSIRGLAGAYNEQFF. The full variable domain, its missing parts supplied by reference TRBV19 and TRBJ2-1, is DGGITQSPKYLFRKEGQNVTLSCEQNLNHDAMYWYRQDPGQGLRLIYYSQIVNDFQKGDIAEGYSVSREKKESFPLTVTSAQKNPTAFYLCASSIRGLAGAYNEQFFGPGTRLTVL.